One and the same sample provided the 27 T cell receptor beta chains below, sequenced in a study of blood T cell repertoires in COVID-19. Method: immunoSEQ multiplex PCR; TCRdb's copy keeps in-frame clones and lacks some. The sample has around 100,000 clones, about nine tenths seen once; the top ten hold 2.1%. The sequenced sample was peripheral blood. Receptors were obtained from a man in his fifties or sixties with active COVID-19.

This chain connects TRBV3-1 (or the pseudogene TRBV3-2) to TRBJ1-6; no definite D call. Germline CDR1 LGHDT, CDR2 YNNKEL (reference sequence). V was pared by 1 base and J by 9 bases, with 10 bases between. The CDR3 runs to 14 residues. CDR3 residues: CASSQGRLGSPLHF. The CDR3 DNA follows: TGTGCCAGCAGCCAAGGCAGGTTGGGTTCACCCCTCCACTTT.

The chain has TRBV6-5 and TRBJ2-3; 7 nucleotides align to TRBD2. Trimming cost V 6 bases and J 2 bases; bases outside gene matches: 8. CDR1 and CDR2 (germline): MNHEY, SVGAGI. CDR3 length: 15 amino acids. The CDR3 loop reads CASSFRTRVTDTQYF. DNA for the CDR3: TGTGCCAGCAGCTTTAGGACTAGAGTCACAGATACGCAGTATTTT.

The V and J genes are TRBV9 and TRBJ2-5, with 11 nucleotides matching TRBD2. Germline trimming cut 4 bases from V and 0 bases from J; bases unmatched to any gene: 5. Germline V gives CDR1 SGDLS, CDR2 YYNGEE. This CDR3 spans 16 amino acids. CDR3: CASSRLAGGNQETQYF. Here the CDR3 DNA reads TGTGCCAGCAGCCGTTTAGCGGGGGGGAACCAAGAGACCCAGTACTTC.

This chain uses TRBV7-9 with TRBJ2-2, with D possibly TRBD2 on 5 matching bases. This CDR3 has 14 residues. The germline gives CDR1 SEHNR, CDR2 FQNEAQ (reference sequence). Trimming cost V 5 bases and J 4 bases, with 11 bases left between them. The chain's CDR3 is CASSLVATTGELFF. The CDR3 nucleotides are TGTGCCAGCAGCCTCGTAGCGACCACCGGGGAGCTGTTTTTT.

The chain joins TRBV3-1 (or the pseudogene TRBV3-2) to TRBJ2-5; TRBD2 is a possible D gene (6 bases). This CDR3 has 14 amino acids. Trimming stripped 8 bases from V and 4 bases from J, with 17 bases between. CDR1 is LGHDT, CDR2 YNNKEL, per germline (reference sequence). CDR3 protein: CASSSEGWLETQYF. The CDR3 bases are TGTGCCAGCTCTAGCGAAGGGTGGTTAGAGACCCAGTACTTC.

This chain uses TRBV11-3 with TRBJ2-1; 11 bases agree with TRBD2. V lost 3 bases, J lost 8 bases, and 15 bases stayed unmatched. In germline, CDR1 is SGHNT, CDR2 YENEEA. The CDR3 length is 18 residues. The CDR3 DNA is TGTGCCAGCAGCTTCGCTCTTTTACTAGCGGGAGTCCCCTATGAGCAGTTCTTC. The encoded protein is CASSFALLLAGVPYEQFF.

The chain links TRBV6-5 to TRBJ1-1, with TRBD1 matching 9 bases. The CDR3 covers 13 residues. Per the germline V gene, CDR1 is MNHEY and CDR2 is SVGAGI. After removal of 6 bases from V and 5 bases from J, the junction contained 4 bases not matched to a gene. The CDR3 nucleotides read TGTGCCAGCAGGAAGGACAGGGGTACTGAAGCTTTCTTT. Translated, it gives CASRKDRGTEAFF.

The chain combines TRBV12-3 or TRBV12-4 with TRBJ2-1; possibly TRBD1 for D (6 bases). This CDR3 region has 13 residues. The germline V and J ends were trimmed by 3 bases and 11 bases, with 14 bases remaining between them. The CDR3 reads CASSLFEGDKQFF. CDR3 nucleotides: TGTGCCAGCAGTTTGTTTGAAGGGGACAAGCAGTTCTTC.

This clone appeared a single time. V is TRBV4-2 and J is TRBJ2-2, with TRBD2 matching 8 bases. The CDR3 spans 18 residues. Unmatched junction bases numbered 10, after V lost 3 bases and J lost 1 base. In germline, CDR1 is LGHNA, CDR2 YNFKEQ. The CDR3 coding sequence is TGTGCCAGCAGCCACCCTCGGGGTAGCGGGATGAACACCGGGGAGCTGTTTTTT. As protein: CASSHPRGSGMNTGELFF.

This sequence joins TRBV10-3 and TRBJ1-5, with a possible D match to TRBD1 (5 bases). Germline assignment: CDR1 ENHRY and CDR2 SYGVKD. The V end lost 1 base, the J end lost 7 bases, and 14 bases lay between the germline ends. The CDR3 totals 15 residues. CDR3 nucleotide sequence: TGTGCCATCAGTGAGTTATGGGGCGTAGGACAGCCCCAGCATTTT. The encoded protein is CAISELWGVGQPQHF.

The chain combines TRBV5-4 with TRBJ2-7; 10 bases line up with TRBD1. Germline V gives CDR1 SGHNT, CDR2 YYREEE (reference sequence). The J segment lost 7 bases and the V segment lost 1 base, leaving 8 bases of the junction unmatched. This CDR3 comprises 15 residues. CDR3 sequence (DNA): TGTGCCAGCAGCTTGCATAGACAGGGGGCAAGAGAGCAGTACTTC. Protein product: CASSLHRQGAREQYF.

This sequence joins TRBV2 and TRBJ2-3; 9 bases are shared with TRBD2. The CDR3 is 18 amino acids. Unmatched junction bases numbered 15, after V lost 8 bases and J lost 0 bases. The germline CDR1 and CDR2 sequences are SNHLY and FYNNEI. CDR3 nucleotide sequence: TGTGCCAGCGTAAGGGCAGCGGGAGGTGGAACAAGCACAGATACGCAGTATTTT. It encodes CASVRAAGGGTSTDTQYF.

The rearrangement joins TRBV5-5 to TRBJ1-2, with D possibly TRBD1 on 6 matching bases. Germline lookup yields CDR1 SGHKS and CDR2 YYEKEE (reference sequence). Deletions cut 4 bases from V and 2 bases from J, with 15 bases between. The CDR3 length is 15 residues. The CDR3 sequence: CASSPSGVGNYGYTF. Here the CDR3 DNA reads TGTGCCAGCAGCCCATCAGGGGTGGGAAACTATGGCTACACCTTC. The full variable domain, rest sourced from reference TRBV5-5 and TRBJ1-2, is DAGVTQSPTHLIKTRGQQVTLRCSPISGHKSVSWYQQVLGQGPQFIFQYYEKEERGRGNFPDRFSARQFPNYSSELNVNALLLGDSALYLCASSPSGVGNYGYTFGSGTRLTVV.

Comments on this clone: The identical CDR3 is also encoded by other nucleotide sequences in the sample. The CDR3 coding sequence is TGTGCCAGCAGTTTGACAGAAAATCAGCCCCAGCATTTT. Protein product: CASSLTENQPQHF. J is TRBJ1-5 and V is TRBV12-3 or TRBV12-4, with a possible D match to TRBD1 (5 bases). The germline V and J ends were trimmed by 3 bases and 4 bases, with 7 bases remaining between them. The CDR3 spans 13 residues.

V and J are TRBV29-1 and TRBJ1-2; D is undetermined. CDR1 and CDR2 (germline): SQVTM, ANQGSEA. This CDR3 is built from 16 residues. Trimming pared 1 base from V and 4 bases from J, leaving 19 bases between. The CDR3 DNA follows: TGCAGCGTTGAAGTAGTAACAGAACGAATCCTCTATGGCTACACCTTC. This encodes CSVEVVTERILYGYTF.

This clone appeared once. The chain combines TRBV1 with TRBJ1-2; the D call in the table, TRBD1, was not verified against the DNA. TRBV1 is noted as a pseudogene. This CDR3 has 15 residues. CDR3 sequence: CTSSQGLQGKEGYTF. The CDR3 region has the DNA TGCACCAGCAGCCAAGGACTACAGGGTAAGGAAGGCTACACCTTC.

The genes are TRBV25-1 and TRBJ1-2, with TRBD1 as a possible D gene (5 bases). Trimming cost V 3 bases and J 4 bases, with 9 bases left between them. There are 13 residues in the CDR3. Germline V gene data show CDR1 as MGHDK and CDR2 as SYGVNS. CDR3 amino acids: CASSEGRLYGYTF. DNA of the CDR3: TGTGCCAGCAGTGAGGGGCGGCTCTATGGCTACACCTTC.

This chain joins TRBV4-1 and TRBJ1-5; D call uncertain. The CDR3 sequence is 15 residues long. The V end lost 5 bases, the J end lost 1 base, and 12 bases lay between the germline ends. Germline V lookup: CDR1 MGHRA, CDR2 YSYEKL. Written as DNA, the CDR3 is TGCGCCAGCAGCGAGGGCCCCCGGAGCAATCAGCCCCAGCATTTT. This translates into CASSEGPRSNQPQHF.

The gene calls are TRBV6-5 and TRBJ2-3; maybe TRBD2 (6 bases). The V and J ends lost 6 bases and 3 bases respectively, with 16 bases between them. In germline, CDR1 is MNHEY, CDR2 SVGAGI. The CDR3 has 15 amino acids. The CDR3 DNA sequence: TGTGCCAGCAGCCTTAGAGCGGGTGGTACAGATACGCAGTATTTT. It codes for CASSLRAGGTDTQYF.

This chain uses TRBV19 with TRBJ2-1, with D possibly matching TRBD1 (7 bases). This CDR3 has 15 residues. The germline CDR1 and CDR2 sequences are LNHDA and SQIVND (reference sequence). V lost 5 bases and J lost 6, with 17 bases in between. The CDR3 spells CASSPRQGGPNEQFF. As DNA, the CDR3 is TGTGCCAGTAGTCCCCGACAGGGAGGACCCAATGAGCAGTTCTTC.

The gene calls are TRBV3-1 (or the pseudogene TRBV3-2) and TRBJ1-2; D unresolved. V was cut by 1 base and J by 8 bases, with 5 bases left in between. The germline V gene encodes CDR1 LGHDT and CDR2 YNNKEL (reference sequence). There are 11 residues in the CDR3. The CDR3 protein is CASSQVGGYTF. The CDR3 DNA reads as TGTGCCAGCAGCCAAGTGGGCGGCTACACCTTC.

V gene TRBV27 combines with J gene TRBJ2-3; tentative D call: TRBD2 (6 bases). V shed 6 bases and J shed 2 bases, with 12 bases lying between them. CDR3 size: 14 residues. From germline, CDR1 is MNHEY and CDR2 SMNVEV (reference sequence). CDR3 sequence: CASRGDFSTDTQYF. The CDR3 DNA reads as TGTGCCAGCAGGGGGGACTTCTCCACAGATACGCAGTATTTT.

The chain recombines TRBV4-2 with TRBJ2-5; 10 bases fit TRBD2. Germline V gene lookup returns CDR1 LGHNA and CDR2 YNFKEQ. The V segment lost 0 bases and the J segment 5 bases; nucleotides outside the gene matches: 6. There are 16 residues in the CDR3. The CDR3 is CASSQEQREGRETQYF. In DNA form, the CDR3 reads TGTGCCAGCAGCCAAGAGCAGCGGGAGGGCCGGGAGACCCAGTACTTC.

The CDR3 protein is CASSRKREGDTQYF. The CDR3 coding sequence is TGTGCCAGCAGCCGAAAGCGGGAGGGGGATACGCAGTATTTT. J is TRBJ2-3 and V is TRBV7-8; TRBD2 aligns across 10 bases. CDR3 length equals 14 residues. From germline, CDR1 is SGHVS and CDR2 FQNEAQ. V lost 5 bases to trimming and J lost 6 bases; unmatched junction nucleotides: 5.

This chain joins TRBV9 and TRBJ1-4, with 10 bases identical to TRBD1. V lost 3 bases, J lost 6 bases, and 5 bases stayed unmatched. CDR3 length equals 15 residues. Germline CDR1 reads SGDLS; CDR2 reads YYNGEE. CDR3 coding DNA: TGTGCCAGCAGCGCGGGACAGGGGAAGGATGAAAAACTGTTTTTT. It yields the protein CASSAGQGKDEKLFF.

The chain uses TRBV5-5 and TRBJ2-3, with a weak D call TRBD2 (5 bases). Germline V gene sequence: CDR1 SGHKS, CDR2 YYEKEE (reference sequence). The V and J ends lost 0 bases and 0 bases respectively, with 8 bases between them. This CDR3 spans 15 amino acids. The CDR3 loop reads CASSLGLPSTDTQYF. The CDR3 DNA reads TGTGCCAGCAGCTTGGGACTACCTAGCACAGATACGCAGTATTTT.

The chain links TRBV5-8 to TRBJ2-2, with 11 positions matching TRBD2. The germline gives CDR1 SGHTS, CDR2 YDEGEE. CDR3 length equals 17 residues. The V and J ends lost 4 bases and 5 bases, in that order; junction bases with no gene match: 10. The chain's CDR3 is CASSDSIGTSGTGELFF. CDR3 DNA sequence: TGTGCCAGCAGCGACAGTATCGGGACTAGCGGTACCGGGGAGCTGTTTTTT.